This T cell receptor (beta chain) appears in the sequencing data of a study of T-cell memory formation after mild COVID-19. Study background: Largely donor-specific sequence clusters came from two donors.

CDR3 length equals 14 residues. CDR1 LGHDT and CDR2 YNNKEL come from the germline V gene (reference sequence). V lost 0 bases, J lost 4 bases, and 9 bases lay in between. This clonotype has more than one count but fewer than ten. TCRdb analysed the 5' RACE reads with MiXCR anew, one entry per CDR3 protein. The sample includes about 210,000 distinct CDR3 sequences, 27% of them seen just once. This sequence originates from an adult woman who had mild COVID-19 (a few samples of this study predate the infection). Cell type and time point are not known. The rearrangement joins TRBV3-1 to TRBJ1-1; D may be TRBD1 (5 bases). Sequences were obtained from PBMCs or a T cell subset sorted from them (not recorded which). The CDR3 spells CASSQDAGPTEAFF. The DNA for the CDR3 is TGTGCCAGCAGCCAAGACGCAGGGCCCACTGAAGCTTTCTTT.